This T cell receptor (beta chain) was obtained from a study of T cell responses to AZD1222 COVID-19 vaccine. As to this clone: The antigen is undetermined.

Trimming at V came to 2 bases and at J to 0 bases, leaving 17 bases not matched to a gene. The CDR3 sequence is 20 residues long. Looked up from germline, CDR1 is SGDLS and CDR2 is YYNGEE. Clones were read by immunoSEQ multiplex PCR, and TCRdb kept only the in-frame ones, dropping some. Of around 200,000 clones listed, around nine tenths were seen once; the top ten hold approximately 0.5%. Points from the study as a whole: Repertoires were obtained solely post-peak T cell response. It should be noted that donors were predominantly white British and more often female, and clonal diversity was possibly underestimated. Recipients of two AZD1222 doses showed rising Spike-specific TCR breadth and depth.

V is TRBV9 and J is TRBJ2-3, with TRBD2 matching over 8 bases. This TCR was sampled from an adult in good health. The sequencing used peripheral blood, collected on day 0 of AZD1222 vaccination. The CDR3 protein is CASSVAGGGGPPTSTDTQYF. DNA of the CDR3: TGTGCCAGCAGCGTCGCGGGGGGCGGGGGGCCTCCGACTAGCACAGATACGCAGTATTTT.